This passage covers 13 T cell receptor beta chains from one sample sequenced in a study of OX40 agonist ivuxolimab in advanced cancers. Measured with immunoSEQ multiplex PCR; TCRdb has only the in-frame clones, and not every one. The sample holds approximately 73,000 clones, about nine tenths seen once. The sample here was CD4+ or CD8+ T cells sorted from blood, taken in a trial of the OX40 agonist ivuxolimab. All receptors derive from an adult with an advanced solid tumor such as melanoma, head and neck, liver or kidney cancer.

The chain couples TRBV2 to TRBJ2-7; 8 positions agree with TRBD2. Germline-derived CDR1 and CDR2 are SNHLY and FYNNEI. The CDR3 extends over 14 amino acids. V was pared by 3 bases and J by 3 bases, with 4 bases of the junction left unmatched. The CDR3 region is CASSEREASYEQYF. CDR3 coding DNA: TGTGCCAGCAGTGAGCGGGAGGCAAGCTACGAGCAGTACTTC.

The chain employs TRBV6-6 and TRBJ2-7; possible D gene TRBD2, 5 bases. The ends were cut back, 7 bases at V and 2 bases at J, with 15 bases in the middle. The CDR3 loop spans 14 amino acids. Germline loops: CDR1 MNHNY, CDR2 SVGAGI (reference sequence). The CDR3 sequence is CASILRGSTYEQYF. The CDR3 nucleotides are TGTGCCAGCATATTACGAGGGAGCACCTACGAGCAGTACTTC.

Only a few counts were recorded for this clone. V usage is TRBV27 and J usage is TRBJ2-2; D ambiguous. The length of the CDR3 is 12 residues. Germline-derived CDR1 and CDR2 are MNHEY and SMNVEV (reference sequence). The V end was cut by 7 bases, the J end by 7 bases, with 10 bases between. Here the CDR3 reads CASNSPLGELFF. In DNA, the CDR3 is TGTGCCAGCAACAGCCCCCTCGGGGAGCTGTTTTTT.

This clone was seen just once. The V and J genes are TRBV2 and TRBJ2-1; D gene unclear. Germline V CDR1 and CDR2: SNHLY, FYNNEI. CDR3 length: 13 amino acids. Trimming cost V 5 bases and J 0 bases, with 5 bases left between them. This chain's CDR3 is CASSSDSYNEQFF. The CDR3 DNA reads TGTGCCAGCAGTTCGGACTCCTACAATGAGCAGTTCTTC.

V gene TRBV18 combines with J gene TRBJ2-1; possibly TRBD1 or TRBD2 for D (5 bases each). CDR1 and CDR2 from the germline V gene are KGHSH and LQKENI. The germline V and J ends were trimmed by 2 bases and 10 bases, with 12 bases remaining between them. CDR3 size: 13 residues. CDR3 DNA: TGTGCCAGCTCACCAATGACAGAGGGAGAGCAGTTCTTC. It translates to CASSPMTEGEQFF.

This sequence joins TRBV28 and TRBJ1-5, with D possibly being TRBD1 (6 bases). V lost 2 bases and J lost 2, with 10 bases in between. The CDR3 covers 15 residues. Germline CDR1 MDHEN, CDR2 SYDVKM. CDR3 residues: CASSLAGAGNQPQHF. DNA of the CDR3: TGTGCCAGCAGTTTAGCAGGGGCAGGCAATCAGCCCCAGCATTTT.

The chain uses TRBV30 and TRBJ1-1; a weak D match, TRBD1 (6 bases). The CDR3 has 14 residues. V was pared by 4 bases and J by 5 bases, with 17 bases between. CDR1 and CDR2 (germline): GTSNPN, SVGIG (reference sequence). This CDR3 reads CAWTPDSYLTEAFF. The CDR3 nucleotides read TGTGCCTGGACTCCGGACAGTTATCTTACTGAAGCTTTCTTT.

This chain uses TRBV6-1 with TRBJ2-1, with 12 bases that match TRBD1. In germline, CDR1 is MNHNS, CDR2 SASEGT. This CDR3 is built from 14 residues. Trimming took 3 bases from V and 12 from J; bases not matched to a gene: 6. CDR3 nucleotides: TGTGCCAGCAGTGATGGGACAGGGGGCAGAGGGCAGTTCTTC. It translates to CASSDGTGGRGQFF.

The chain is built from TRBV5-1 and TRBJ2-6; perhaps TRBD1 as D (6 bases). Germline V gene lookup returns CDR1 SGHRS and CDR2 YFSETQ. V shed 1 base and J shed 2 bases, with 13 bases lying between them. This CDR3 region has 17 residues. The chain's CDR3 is CASSLQGPLPGANVLTF. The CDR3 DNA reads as TGCGCCAGCAGCTTGCAGGGGCCACTGCCTGGGGCCAACGTCCTGACTTTC.

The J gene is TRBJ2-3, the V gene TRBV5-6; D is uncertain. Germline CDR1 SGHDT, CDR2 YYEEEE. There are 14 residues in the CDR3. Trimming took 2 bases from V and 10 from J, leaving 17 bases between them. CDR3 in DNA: TGTGCCAGCAGCTTATATTCAGGTCCTCGATCGCAGTATTTT. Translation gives CASSLYSGPRSQYF.

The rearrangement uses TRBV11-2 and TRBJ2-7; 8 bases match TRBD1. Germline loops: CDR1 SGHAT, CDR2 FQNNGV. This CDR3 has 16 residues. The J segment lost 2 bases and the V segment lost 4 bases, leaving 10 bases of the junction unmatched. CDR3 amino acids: CASSSRTGTGTYEQYF. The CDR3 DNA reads TGTGCCAGCAGCTCGCGGACCGGGACAGGCACCTACGAGCAGTACTTC. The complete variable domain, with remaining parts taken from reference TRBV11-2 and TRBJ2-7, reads EAGVAQSPRYKIIEKRQSVAFWCNPISGHATLYWYQQILGQGPKLLIQFQNNGVVDDSQLPKDRFSAERLKGVDSTLKIQPAKLEDSAVYLCASSSRTGTGTYEQYFGPGTRLTVT.

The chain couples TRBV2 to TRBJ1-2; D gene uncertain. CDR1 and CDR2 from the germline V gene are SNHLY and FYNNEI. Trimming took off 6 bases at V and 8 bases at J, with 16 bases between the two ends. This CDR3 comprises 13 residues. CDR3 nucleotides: TGTGCCAGCAGCTTGATATCTGCTAGGGGCTACACCTTC. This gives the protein CASSLISARGYTF.

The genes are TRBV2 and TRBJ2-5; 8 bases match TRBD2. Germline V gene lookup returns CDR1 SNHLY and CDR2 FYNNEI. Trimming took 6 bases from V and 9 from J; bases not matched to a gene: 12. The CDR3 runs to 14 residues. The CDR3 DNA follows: TGTGCCAGCAGCCAACTAGCGGCGCCTGCAGCCCAGTACTTC. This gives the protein CASSQLAAPAAQYF.